This TCR beta chain was recorded in a study of T-cell reconstitution after alpha-beta-depleted transplantation in children. This clonotype was found a few times. Preparation of the TCRbeta library was carried out with unique molecular identifiers. TCRdb reprocessed the PCR reads via MiXCR and lists one record per CDR3 protein. The repertoire holds some 530,000 distinct CDR3 sequences, with 9.5% to 15% as singletons. CDR3 length equals 17 residues. V was clipped by 5 bases and J by 4 bases, with 24 bases between them. Germline CDR1 is LGHNA and CDR2 is YSLEER. The sequence derives from a human donor who donated a stem cell graft to a child with combined immunodeficiency. This sequence joins TRBV4-3 and TRBJ2-7; D may be TRBD2 (7 bases). The starting material was PBMCs from the stem cell graft donor, obtained from the stem cell graft. Here the CDR3 DNA reads TGCGCCAGCAGCGAAAGGTGGGAGGGGGTTTTAGGTTACGAGCAGTACTTC. This codes for CASSERWEGVLGYEQYF.